These 12 T cell receptor beta chains came from one sample sequenced in a study of blood T cell repertoires in COVID-19. The repertoire was sequenced with immunoSEQ multiplex PCR; TCRdb's copy has only in-frame clones and lacks some. This table holds approximately 300,000 clones, 75% to 95% found once. The material sequenced was peripheral blood. These receptors all stem from a woman under 40 with COVID-19, enrolled during active disease.

The chain is built from TRBV28 and TRBJ1-6; D is perhaps TRBD1 (5 bases). This CDR3 region has 14 residues. The V end lost 2 bases, the J end lost 8 bases, and 10 bases lay between the germline ends. The germline V gene encodes CDR1 MDHEN and CDR2 SYDVKM. DNA of the CDR3: TGTGCCAGCAGTTTAACCGGACACCATTCACCCCTCCACTTT. Its protein is CASSLTGHHSPLHF. Drawing the rest from reference TRBV28 and TRBJ1-6, the complete variable domain is DVKVTQSSRYLVKRTGEKVFLECVQDMDHENMFWYRQDPGLGLRLIYFSYDVKMKEKGDIPEGYSVSREKKERFSLILESASTNQTSMYLCASSLTGHHSPLHFGNGTRLTVT.

This clone was seen just once. The chain joins TRBV9 to TRBJ1-5, with TRBD1 identical over 7 bases. The CDR3 contains 15 residues. CDR1 is SGDLS, CDR2 YYNGEE, per germline. V lost 0 bases to trimming and J lost 5 bases; unmatched junction nucleotides: 5. CDR3 sequence reads: CASSVGGDRDQPQHF. The CDR3 nucleotides are TGTGCCAGCAGCGTAGGGGGGGACAGAGATCAGCCCCAGCATTTT.

This chain connects TRBV30 to TRBJ2-2; possibly TRBD2 for D (6 bases). Germline V CDR1 and CDR2: GTSNPN, SVGIG (reference sequence). V lost 5 bases and J 4 bases, leaving 8 bases between the germline ends. This CDR3 comprises 12 residues. The CDR3 here is CAWGDSTGELFF. CDR3 coding DNA: TGTGCCTGGGGGGACTCCACCGGGGAGCTGTTTTTT.

The chain links TRBV6-2 or TRBV6-3 to TRBJ1-2; TRBD1 matches 7 bases. The CDR3 spans 13 residues. CDR1 and CDR2 (germline): MNHEY, SVGEGT. Unmatched junction bases numbered 4, after V lost 5 bases and J lost 4 bases. The DNA of the CDR3 is TGTGCCAGCAGTCCGGACAGGTCCTATGGCTACACCTTC. Protein: CASSPDRSYGYTF.

V is TRBV10-1 and J is TRBJ2-7, with D possibly matching TRBD2 (7 bases). The CDR3 is made up of 14 amino acids. Germline lookup yields CDR1 WNHNN and CDR2 SYGVQD (reference sequence). The V and J ends lost 5 bases and 3 bases respectively, with 14 bases between them. CDR3 bases: TGCGCCAGCAGTCAGGGGAGGGTCGGCTACGAGCAGTACTTC. It is translated as CASSQGRVGYEQYF.

The chain joins TRBV28 to TRBJ1-4; D possibly corresponds to TRBD1 (6 bases). Germline V gene lookup returns CDR1 MDHEN and CDR2 SYDVKM. This CDR3 contains 17 residues. Between the trimmed V and J ends, which lost 6 bases and 5 bases, there was a span of 22 bases. In DNA form, the CDR3 reads TGTGCCAGCAGCTCGAAGGGCAGGGGTCCAATAAATGAAAAACTGTTTTTT. Translating gives CASSSKGRGPINEKLFF.

V is TRBV28 and J is TRBJ1-5; D gene ambiguous. The CDR3 has 12 residues. V was pared by 2 bases and J by 11 bases, with 10 bases between. The germline CDR1 and CDR2 sequences are MDHEN and SYDVKM. For the CDR3, the DNA is TGTGCCAGCAGTTTAAATATGCAGGCCCAGCATTTT. It codes for CASSLNMQAQHF.

This chain joins TRBV6-4 and TRBJ1-5; D possibly corresponds to TRBD1 (5 bases). With 3 bases removed from V and 6 bases from J, the gap between germline ends came to 9 bases. Germline V gives CDR1 MRHNA, CDR2 SNTAGT. This CDR3 is built from 13 residues. CDR3 region: CASSETGGQPQHF. The CDR3 DNA reads TGTGCCAGCAGTGAAACGGGGGGTCAGCCCCAGCATTTT.

With regard to this clone: The junction shows a germline mismatch at one end, possibly a read error. The chain couples TRBV7-7 to TRBJ1-5; no firm D call. The CDR3 has 13 residues. Germline V gene data show CDR1 as SSHAT and CDR2 as FNYEAQ (reference sequence). CDR3 sequence reads: CASSLGRNQPQHF. The CDR3 nucleotides are TGTGCTAGCAGCTTGGGGAGGAATCAGCCCCAGCATTTT. The entire variable domain, with the rest obtained from reference TRBV7-7 and TRBJ1-5, is as follows: GAGVSQSPRYKVTKRGQDVTLRCDPISSHATLYWYQQALGQGPEFLTYFNYEAQPDKSGLPSDRFSAERPEGSISTLTIQRTEQRDSAMYRCASSLGRNQPQHFGDGTRLSIL.

The rearrangement links TRBV10-2 to TRBJ1-5; the D gene is possibly TRBD1 (5 bases). V was trimmed by 7 bases and J by 0 bases, leaving 7 bases between them. The CDR3 extends over 13 amino acids. The germline CDR1 and CDR2 sequences are WSHSY and SAAADI. The CDR3 here is CASTGDSNQPQHF. The CDR3 coding sequence is TGCGCCAGCACGGGGGATAGCAATCAGCCCCAGCATTTT.

CDR3 residues: CASSQDQREWGYTF. For the CDR3, the DNA is TGTGCCAGCAGCCAAGACCAACGGGAGTGGGGCTACACCTTC. This chain connects TRBV3-1 (or the pseudogene TRBV3-2) to TRBJ1-2; D uncertain. Deletions cut 0 bases from V and 8 bases from J, with 13 bases between. The CDR3 is 14 residues long. CDR1 and CDR2 (germline): LGHDT, YNNKEL (reference sequence).

The chain carries TRBV30 and TRBJ2-7; 8 bases fit TRBD1. The CDR3 loop spans 14 amino acids. Unmatched junction bases numbered 5, after V lost 0 bases and J lost 4 bases. CDR1 is GTSNPN, CDR2 SVGIG, per germline (reference sequence). The CDR3 nucleotides are TGTGCCTGGAGTGTTGGTCAGGGGGCTTACGAGCAGTACTTC. This codes for CAWSVGQGAYEQYF.